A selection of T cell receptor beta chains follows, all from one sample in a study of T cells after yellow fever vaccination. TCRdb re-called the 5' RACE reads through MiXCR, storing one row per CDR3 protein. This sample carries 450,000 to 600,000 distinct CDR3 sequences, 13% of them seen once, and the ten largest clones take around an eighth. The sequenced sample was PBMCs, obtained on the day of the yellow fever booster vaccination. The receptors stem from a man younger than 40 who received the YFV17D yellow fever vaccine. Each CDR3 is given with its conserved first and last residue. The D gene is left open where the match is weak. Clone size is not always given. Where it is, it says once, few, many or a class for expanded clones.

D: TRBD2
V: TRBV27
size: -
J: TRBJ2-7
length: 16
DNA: TGTGCCAGCAGTTTATTCGCCCGGGAGGGTAGGTACGAGCAGTACTTC
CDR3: CASSLFAREGRYEQYF

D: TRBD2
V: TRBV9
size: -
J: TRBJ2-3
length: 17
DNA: TGTGCCAGCAGCCCTCCGGGGCGAGCGGGAGGGGCAGATACGCAGTATTTT
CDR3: CASSPPGRAGGADTQYF

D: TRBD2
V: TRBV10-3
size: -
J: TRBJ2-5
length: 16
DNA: TGTGCCATCAGTGAGTCGACTAGCGGGAGGGAAGAGACCCAGTACTTC
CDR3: CAISESTSGREETQYF

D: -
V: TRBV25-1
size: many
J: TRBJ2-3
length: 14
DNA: TGTGCCAGCAGTAGCGGGCTTGGGACAGATACGCAGTATTTT
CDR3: CASSSGLGTDTQYF

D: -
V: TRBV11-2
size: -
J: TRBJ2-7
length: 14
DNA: TGTGCCAGGAGCAGCGGTTCCGGCTCCTACGAGCAGTACTTC
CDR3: CARSSGSGSYEQYF

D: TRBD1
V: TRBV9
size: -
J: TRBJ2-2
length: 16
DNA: TGTGCCAGCAGCGCTCCGGGACAGGGAAACACCGGGGAGCTGTTTTTT
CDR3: CASSAPGQGNTGELFF

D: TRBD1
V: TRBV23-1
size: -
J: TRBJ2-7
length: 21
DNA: TGCGCCAGCAGTCAATCGGTTCGGACCAATTTGACAGGGGGCGAATCCTACGAGCAGTACTTC
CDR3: CASSQSVRTNLTGGESYEQYF

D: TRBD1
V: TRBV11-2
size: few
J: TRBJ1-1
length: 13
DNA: TGTGCCAGCAGAATTCCCGGGACAGGGGAAGCTTTCTTT
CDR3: CASRIPGTGEAFF

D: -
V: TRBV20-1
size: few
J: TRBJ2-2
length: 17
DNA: TGCAGTGCTAGAGGGGCTTCCGCTAGCGAGTACACCGGGGAGCTGTTTTTT
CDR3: CSARGASASEYTGELFF

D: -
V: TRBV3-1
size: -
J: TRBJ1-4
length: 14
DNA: TGTGCCAGCAGAGAGGGTCCGGCTAATGAAAAACTGTTTTTT
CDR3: CASREGPANEKLFF

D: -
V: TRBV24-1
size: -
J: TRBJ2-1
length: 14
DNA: TGTGCCACCAGTCCAGGGGGGGGGCGGAGTGAGCAGTTCTTC
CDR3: CATSPGGGRSEQFF

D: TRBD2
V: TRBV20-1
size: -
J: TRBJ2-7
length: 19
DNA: TGCAGTGCTAGAGCTCCGTGGGCTAGCGGGAGGCCACTGGTCTACGAGCAGTACTTC
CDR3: CSARAPWASGRPLVYEQYF

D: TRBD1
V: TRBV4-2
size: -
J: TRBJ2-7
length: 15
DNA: TGTGCCAGCAGCCAAGGGGGGCAGGGGGCCCACGAGCAGTACTTC
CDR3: CASSQGGQGAHEQYF

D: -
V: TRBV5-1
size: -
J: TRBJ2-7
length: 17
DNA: TGCGCCAGCAGCCTGTCGGGACCCGCAGGCCTCGGCTACGAGCAGTACTTC
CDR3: CASSLSGPAGLGYEQYF

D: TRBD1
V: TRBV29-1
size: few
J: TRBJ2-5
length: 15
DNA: TGCAGCGCCACCCCCACAGGGGGAGTTCAAGAGACCCAGTACTTC
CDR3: CSATPTGGVQETQYF

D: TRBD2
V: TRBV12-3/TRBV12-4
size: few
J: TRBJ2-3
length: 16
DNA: TGTGCCAGCAGGCAATCCAGCGGGATGAACACAGATACGCAGTATTTT
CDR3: CASRQSSGMNTDTQYF

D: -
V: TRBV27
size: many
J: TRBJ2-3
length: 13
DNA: TGTGCCAGCAGCCGGGATCCTCCAGATACGCAGTATTTT
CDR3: CASSRDPPDTQYF

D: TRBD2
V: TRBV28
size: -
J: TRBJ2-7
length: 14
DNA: TGTGCCAGCAGGCCGCCTAGCGGCTCCTACGAGCAGTACTTC
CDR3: CASRPPSGSYEQYF

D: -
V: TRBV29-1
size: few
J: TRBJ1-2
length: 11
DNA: TGCAGCGTTGAACAGGGGTATGGCTACACCTTC
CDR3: CSVEQGYGYTF

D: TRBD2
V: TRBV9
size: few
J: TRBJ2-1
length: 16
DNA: TGTGCCAGCAGCGGCGGGTCTAGCGGAGCGTACAATGAGCAGTTCTTC
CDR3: CASSGGSSGAYNEQFF

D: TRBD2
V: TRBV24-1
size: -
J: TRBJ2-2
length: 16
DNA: TGTGCCACCAGTGATTCCCTAGCGGGAGATACCGGGGAGCTGTTTTTT
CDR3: CATSDSLAGDTGELFF

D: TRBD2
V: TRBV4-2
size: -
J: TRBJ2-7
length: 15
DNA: TGTGCCAGCAGCCATATCGGCGGGAGGGAGGACGAGCAGTACTTC
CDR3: CASSHIGGREDEQYF

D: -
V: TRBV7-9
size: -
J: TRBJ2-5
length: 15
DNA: TGTGCCAGCAGCTTAAGGGATGGGGCTTTAGAGACCCAGTACTTC
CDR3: CASSLRDGALETQYF

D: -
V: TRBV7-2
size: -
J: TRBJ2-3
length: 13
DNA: TGTGCCAGCAGCATCCTCGGGGCAGATACGCAGTATTTT
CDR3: CASSILGADTQYF

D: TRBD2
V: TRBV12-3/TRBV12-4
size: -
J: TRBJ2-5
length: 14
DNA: TGTGCCAGCAGTCTAGCGGGAGCTGATGAGACCCAGTACTTC
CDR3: CASSLAGADETQYF

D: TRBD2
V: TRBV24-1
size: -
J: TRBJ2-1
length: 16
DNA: TGTGCCACCAGTGATTCGACTAGCGGAGGGAACAATGAGCAGTTCTTC
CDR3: CATSDSTSGGNNEQFF

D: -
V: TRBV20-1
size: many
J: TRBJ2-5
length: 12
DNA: TGCAGTGCGACCGGGTCCAAAGAGACCCAGTACTTC
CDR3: CSATGSKETQYF

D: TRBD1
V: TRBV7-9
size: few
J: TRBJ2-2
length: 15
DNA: TGTGCCAGCAGCTTAACGACAGGGCTTGGCGGGGAGCTGTTTTTT
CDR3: CASSLTTGLGGELFF

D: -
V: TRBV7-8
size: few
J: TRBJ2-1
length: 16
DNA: TGTGCCAGCAGCCCGGGACCGGGACCACCTGGCGAGGAGCAGTTCTTC
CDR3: CASSPGPGPPGEEQFF

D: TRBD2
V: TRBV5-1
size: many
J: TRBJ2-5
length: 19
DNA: TGCGCCAGCAGCTTGGTACCCCCGGGACTAGCGAGGTACCAAGAGACCCAGTACTTC
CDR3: CASSLVPPGLARYQETQYF

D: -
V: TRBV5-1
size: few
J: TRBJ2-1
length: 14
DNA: TGCGCCAGCAGCTTGGAGGTTCGCCACAATGAGCAGTTCTTC
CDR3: CASSLEVRHNEQFF

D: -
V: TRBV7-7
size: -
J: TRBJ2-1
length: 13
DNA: TGTGCTAGCAGCCCCCTTGAGCTCAATGAGCAGTTCTTC
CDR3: CASSPLELNEQFF

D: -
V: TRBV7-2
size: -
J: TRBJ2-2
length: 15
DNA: TGTGCCAGCAGCTTAGCGAGGGGGGCAGCCGGGGAGCTGTTTTTT
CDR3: CASSLARGAAGELFF

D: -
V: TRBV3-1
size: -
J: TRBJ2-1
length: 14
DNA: TGTGCCAGCAGCCAGGGACTGGGGGGCAATGAGCAGTTCTTC
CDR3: CASSQGLGGNEQFF

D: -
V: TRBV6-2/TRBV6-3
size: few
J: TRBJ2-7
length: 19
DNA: TGTGCCAGCAGCCAAATCAGGGGAAAGCCCAGCGGGCCAGACCACGAGCAGTACTTC
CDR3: CASSQIRGKPSGPDHEQYF

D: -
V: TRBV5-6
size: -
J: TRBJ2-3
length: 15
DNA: TGTGCCAGCAGACATACCGGGACGGCGACAGATACGCAGTATTTT
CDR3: CASRHTGTATDTQYF

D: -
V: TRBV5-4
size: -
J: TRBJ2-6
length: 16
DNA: TGTGCCAGCAGCTTTACAGCCTACTCTGGGGCCAACGTCCTGACTTTC
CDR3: CASSFTAYSGANVLTF

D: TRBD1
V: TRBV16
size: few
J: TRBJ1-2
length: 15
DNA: TGTGCCAGCAGCCAATCCCGGGACAGGGGCTATGGCTACACCTTC
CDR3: CASSQSRDRGYGYTF

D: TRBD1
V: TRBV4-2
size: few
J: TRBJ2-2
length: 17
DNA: TGTGCCAGCAGCCAAGATCAAGGGACAGGGTATTCAGGGGAGCTGTTTTTT
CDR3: CASSQDQGTGYSGELFF

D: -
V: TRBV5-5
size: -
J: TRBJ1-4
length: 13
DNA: TGTGCCAGCAGCGCCACTACCCAGGAAAAACTGTTTTTT
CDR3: CASSATTQEKLFF

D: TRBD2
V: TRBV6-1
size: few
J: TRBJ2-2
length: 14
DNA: TGTGCCAGCACCCCTAGCGGGAACACCGGGGAGCTGTTTTTT
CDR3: CASTPSGNTGELFF

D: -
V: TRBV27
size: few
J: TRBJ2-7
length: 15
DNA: TGTGCCAGCAGTACTTTACACCGAGGCGGGTACGAGCAGTACTTC
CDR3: CASSTLHRGGYEQYF

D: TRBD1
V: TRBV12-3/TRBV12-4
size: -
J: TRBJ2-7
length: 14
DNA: TGTGCCAGCAGTTTTTGGGACAGTACCTACGAGCAGTACTTC
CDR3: CASSFWDSTYEQYF

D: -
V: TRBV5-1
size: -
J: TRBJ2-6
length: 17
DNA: TGCGCCAGCAGCTCGCTCCGGGACCTCACCGGGGCCAACGTCCTGACTTTC
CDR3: CASSSLRDLTGANVLTF

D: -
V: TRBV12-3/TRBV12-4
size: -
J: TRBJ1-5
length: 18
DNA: TGTACCATCAGTTCCCGAGTGGCAGGGCGAGGGAGCAATCAGCCCCAGCATTTT
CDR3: CTISSRVAGRGSNQPQHF

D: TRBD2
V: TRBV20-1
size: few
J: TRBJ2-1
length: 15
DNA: TGCAGTGCTAACACGCGGGAGGGGTCCTACAATGAGCAGTTCTTC
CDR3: CSANTREGSYNEQFF

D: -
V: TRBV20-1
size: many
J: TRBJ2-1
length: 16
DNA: TGCAGTGCTAGCCCCGTAGAGGGAGAGGGATACAATGAGCAGTTCTTC
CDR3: CSASPVEGEGYNEQFF

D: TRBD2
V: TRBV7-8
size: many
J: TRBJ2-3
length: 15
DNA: TGTGCCAGCAGCTTACCCGGACTAGCGACAGATACGCAGTATTTT
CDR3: CASSLPGLATDTQYF

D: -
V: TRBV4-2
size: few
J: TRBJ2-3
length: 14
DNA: TGTGCCAGCAGCCAAGAGGCCTTCACGGATACGCAGTATTTT
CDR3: CASSQEAFTDTQYF

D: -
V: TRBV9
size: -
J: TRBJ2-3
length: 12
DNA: TGTGCCAGCAGCGTACTCACAGATACGCAGTATTTT
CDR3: CASSVLTDTQYF

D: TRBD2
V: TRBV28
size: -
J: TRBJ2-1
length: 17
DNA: TGTGCCAGCAGTTTGGGACTAGCGCTAAGCTCCTACAATGAGCAGTTCTTC
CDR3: CASSLGLALSSYNEQFF

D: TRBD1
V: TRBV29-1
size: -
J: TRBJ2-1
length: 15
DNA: TGCAGCGTCCAGTCGACAGGGGATTCCTACAATGAGCAGTTCTTC
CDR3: CSVQSTGDSYNEQFF

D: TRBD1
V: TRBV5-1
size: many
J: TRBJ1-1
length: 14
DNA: TGCGCCAGCAGCGGGACAGGGGACCACACTGAAGCTTTCTTT
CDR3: CASSGTGDHTEAFF

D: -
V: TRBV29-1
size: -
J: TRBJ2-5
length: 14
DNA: TGCAGCGCCTTCGGGGCGGGGCCTTCCGAGACCCAGTACTTC
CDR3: CSAFGAGPSETQYF

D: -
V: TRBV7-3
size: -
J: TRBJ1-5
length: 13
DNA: TGTGCCAGCAGCTTAACCGTGGGTCAGCCCCAGCATTTT
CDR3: CASSLTVGQPQHF

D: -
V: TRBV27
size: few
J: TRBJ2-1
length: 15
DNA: TGTGCCAGCACCGCCCTGGGGGCGGCATACAATGAGCAGTTCTTC
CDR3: CASTALGAAYNEQFF

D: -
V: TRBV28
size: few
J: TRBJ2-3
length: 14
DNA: TGTGCCAGCGGGCTAAACAGGGAGACAGATACGCAGTATTTT
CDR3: CASGLNRETDTQYF

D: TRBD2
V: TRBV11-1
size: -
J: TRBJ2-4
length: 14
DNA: TGTGCCAGCAGCAAGCGGGAGGTTGGAAACATTCAGTACTTC
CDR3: CASSKREVGNIQYF

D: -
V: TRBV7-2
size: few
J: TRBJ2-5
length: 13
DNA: TGTGCCAGCAGCTACAGGACACAAGAGACCCAGTACTTC
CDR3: CASSYRTQETQYF